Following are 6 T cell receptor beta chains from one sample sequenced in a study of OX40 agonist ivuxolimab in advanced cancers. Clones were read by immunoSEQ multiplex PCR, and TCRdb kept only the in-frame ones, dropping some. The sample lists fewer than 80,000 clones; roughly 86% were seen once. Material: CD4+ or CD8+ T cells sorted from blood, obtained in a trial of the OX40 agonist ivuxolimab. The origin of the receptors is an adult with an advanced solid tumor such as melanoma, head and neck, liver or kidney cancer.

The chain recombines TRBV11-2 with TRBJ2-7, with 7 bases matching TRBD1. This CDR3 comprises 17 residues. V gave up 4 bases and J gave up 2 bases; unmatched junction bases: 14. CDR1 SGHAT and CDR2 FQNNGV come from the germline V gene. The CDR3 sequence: CASSWGQLNALPYEQYF. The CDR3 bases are TGTGCCAGCAGCTGGGGACAGCTAAATGCCTTACCCTACGAGCAGTACTTC.

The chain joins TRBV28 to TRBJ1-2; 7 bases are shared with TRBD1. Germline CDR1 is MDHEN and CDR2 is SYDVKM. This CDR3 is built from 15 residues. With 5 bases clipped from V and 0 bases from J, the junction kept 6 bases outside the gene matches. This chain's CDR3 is CASSPGQETNYGYTF. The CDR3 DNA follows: TGTGCCAGCAGTCCCGGACAGGAGACTAACTATGGCTACACCTTC.

The CDR3 DNA follows: TGTGCCAGTCAGGGGGTAAACGAGCAGTACTTC. Protein product: CASQGVNEQYF. The V call is TRBV10-3, the J call TRBJ2-7; 7 positions agree with TRBD1. Per the germline V gene, CDR1 is ENHRY and CDR2 is SYGVKD. V shed 10 bases and J 5 bases; nucleotides not matched to a gene: 5. The CDR3 consists of 11 residues.

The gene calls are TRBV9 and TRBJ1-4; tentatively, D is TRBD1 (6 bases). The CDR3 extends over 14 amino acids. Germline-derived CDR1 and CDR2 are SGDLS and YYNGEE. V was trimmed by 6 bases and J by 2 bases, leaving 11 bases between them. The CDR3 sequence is CASTAGATNEKLFF. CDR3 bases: TGTGCCAGCACCGCAGGGGCGACTAATGAAAAACTGTTTTTT.

CDR3 region: CASSYGLAGSGETQYF. CDR3 coding DNA: TGTGCCAGCAGCTACGGACTAGCGGGGTCAGGAGAGACCCAGTACTTC. The chain joins TRBV14 to TRBJ2-5, with TRBD2 identical over 12 bases. The CDR3 loop spans 16 amino acids. V trimming: 5 bases; J trimming: 4 bases; junction bases outside the gene matches: 8. The germline gives CDR1 SGHDN, CDR2 FVKESK.

The CDR3 DNA reads as TGTGCCAGCAGCTTAGGGGGAAGTCTGCTGGAGCAGTACTTC. Protein product: CASSLGGSLLEQYF. The gene calls are TRBV7-3 and TRBJ2-7; D may correspond to TRBD1 or TRBD2 (5 bases each). The CDR3 length is 14 residues. Looked up from germline, CDR1 is SGHTA and CDR2 is FQGTGA. V was shortened by 2 bases and J by 7 bases, with 15 bases between the two germline ends.